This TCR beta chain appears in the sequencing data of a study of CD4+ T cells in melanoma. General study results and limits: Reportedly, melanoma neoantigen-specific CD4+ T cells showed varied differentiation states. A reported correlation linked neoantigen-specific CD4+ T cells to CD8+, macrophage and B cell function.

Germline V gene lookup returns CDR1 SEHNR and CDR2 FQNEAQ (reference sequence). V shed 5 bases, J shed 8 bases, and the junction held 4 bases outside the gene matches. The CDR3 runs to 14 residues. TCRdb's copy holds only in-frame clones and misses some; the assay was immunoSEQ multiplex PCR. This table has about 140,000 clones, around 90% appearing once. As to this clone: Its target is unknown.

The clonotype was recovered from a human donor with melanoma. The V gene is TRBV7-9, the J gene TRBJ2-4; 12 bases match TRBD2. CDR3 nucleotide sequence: TGTGCCAGCAGCCCGGGACTAGCGGGTGACATTCAGTACTTC. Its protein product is CASSPGLAGDIQYF.